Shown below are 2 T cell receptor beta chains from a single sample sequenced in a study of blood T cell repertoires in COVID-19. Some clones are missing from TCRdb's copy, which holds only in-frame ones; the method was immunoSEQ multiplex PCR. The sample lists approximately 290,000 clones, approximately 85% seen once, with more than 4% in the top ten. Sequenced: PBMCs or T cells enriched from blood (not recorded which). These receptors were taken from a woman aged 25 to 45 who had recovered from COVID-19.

CDR3 residues: CASTATGMNTEAFF. CDR3 DNA: TGTGCCAGCACCGCGACAGGGATGAACACTGAAGCTTTCTTT. The rearrangement links TRBV28 to TRBJ1-1; 7 nucleotides line up with TRBD1. The CDR3 has 14 amino acids. Germline trimming cut 7 bases from V and 0 bases from J; bases unmatched to any gene: 5. From germline, CDR1 is MDHEN and CDR2 SYDVKM.

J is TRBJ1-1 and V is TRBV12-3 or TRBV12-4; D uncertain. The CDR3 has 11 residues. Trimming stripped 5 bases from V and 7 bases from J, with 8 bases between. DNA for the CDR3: TGTGCCAGCAGTCGCGTTTATGAAGCTTTCTTT. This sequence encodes CASSRVYEAFF.